This T cell receptor (beta chain) was documented in a study of blood T cell repertoires in COVID-19. Study in general: In each case, the material was cDNA or gDNA derived from T cells, B-cell-depleted T cells, or PBMCs.

The protocol was immunoSEQ multiplex PCR, while the TCRdb copy is restricted to in-frame clones and leaves out a portion. Among 310,000 or so clones, around 86% were seen once, and the ten largest hold 1%. The germline V and J ends were trimmed by 3 bases and 5 bases, with 10 bases remaining between them. The length of the CDR3 is 13 residues. Germline loops: CDR1 SEHNR, CDR2 FQNEAQ (reference sequence). The chain is built from TRBV7-9 and TRBJ1-1; D remains ambiguous. The source material was peripheral blood. The sequence derives from a man in his forties or fifties with active or convalescent COVID-19. The CDR3 nucleotides are TGTGCCAGCAGCTTTACGTCGGGGACTGAAGCTTTCTTT. It codes for CASSFTSGTEAFF.